The clone carrying this T cell receptor beta chain was counted at least ten times. The sample is drawn from a study of T cells in Graves' hyperthyroidism and ophthalmopathy. Study in general: Initial diagnosis, before any treatment, was when peripheral blood was collected.

Absence of ophthalmopathy progression within 18 months defined stable Graves' hyperthyroidism. An approximately 10 ml volume of fresh peripheral blood provided the PBMCs. V lost 2 bases and J 1 base, leaving 8 bases between the germline ends. Germline V gene sequence: CDR1 GTSNPN, CDR2 SVGIG (reference sequence). CDR3 size: 13 residues. TCR beta CDR3 sequences were amplified from RNA transcripts. The TCR CDR3 was amplified in a first-round RT-PCR using the HTBI primer set. Using its own MiXCR run on the multiplex PCR reads, TCRdb lists one record per CDR3 protein. The table has 380,000 or so distinct CDR3 sequences, about 19% seen once.

The sequence was obtained from a woman younger than 30 with Graves' hyperthyroidism. Sequencing was carried out using blood. This chain uses TRBV30 with TRBJ1-1, with a tentative D call TRBD1 (6 bases). CDR3 loop: CAWSRQENTEAFF. As DNA, the CDR3 is TGTGCCTGGAGTCGACAGGAGAACACTGAAGCTTTCTTT.